This passage covers 10 T cell receptor beta chains from one sample sequenced in a study of T-cell memory formation after mild COVID-19. A single record per CDR3 protein comes from TCRdb applying MiXCR to the 5' RACE reads. The sample includes about 340,000 distinct CDR3 sequences, roughly 20% of them seen just once. Sequencing input: PBMCs or a T cell subset sorted from them (not recorded which). Receptor source: a man between 18 and 35 years old who had mild COVID-19 (a few samples of this study predate the infection). Cell type and time point are not known.

This chain links TRBV6-5 with TRBJ2-5, with D possibly TRBD2 on 5 matching bases. Deletions cut 0 bases from V and 5 bases from J, with 13 bases between. In germline, CDR1 is MNHEY, CDR2 SVGAGI. The CDR3 loop spans 15 amino acids. The CDR3 DNA sequence: TGTGCCAGCAGTTACTCCGGGGTTTTATTGGAGACCCAGTACTTC. Its protein product is CASSYSGVLLETQYF.

This clonotype was detected a few times. This chain links TRBV19 with TRBJ1-6; D is undetermined. Germline CDR1 LNHDA, CDR2 SQIVND (reference sequence). The V gene lost 3 bases and the J gene lost 8 bases, with 14 bases spanning the gap. The CDR3 runs 15 residues. The CDR3 loop is CASSIRRNPYSPLHF. CDR3 nucleotide sequence: TGTGCCAGTAGTATCCGACGGAACCCGTATTCACCCCTCCACTTT.

The chain couples TRBV2 to TRBJ1-6; a possible D gene is TRBD1 (6 bases). The CDR3 contains 14 residues. Germline-derived CDR1 and CDR2 are SNHLY and FYNNEI. Trimming took 7 bases from V and 9 from J, leaving 16 bases between them. CDR3 sequence (DNA): TGTGCCAGCACCCCGGAGGGGGGAGTTTCACCCCTCCACTTT. Residues: CASTPEGGVSPLHF.

This clonotype was found a few times. V and J are TRBV7-9 and TRBJ2-7, with D possibly matching TRBD1 (5 bases). CDR3 length: 13 amino acids. The V gene lost 5 bases and the J gene lost 1 base, with 9 bases spanning the gap. The V gene's germline CDR1 is SEHNR and CDR2 FQNEAQ (reference sequence). CDR3 loop: CASSLSGSYEQYF. CDR3 coding DNA: TGTGCCAGCAGCCTATCAGGGTCCTACGAGCAGTACTTC.

This clonotype was found a few times. The V gene is TRBV12-3 or TRBV12-4, the J gene TRBJ1-1, with 7 positions matching TRBD1. CDR3 size: 13 residues. J was trimmed by 7 bases and V by 5 bases; bases with no gene match: 7. The CDR3 bases are TGTGCCAGCAGTGGTAGGGGGCGCGGTGAAGCTTTCTTT. Translation gives CASSGRGRGEAFF.

V usage is TRBV5-1 and J usage is TRBJ2-3, with 8 bases that match TRBD1. The CDR3 spans 15 residues. CDR1 is SGHRS and CDR2 is YFSETQ in the germline V gene. V shed 2 bases and J 8 bases; nucleotides not matched to a gene: 10. The CDR3 DNA sequence: TGCGCCAGCAGCTTTACGGACAGGGAATCACCTACGCAGTATTTT. This codes for CASSFTDRESPTQYF.

This clonotype was counted between two and nine times. This chain connects TRBV20-1 to TRBJ2-7; the D call may be TRBD1 or TRBD2 (5 bases each). Germline V gene data show CDR1 as DFQATT and CDR2 as SNEGSKA (reference sequence). This CDR3 comprises 16 residues. With 0 bases removed from V and 0 bases from J, the gap between germline ends came to 15 bases. This CDR3 is CSARDIRAGSSYEQYV. CDR3 coding DNA: TGCAGTGCTAGAGATATCCGGGCAGGGAGCTCCTACGAGCAGTACGTC.

Regarding this clonotype: The CDR3 carries no conserved terminal phenylalanine or tryptophan, so it likely arises from a read error. The DNA is omitted, as the CDR3 cannot be located on it reliably, and the CDR3 follows TCRdb's listing. The chain couples TRBV7-3 to TRBJ1-6; TRBD1 is the table's D call, not checked against the DNA. The CDR3 extends over 16 residues, inclusive of both ends. The germline V gene has CDR1 SGHTA and CDR2 FQGTGA. This chain's CDR3 is CASSAAGRGSNSPLQL.

This clonotype was observed a few times. V usage is TRBV28 and J usage is TRBJ1-1; D is perhaps TRBD1 (5 bases). CDR3 length: 14 residues. Germline CDR1 and CDR2: MDHEN and SYDVKM. Trimming took off 6 bases at V and 3 bases at J, with 14 bases between the two ends. The CDR3: CASRVWGGDTEAFF. For the CDR3, the DNA is TGTGCCAGCAGGGTTTGGGGAGGGGACACTGAAGCTTTCTTT. Full variable domain (remainder filled in from reference TRBV28 and TRBJ1-1): DVKVTQSSRYLVKRTGEKVFLECVQDMDHENMFWYRQDPGLGLRLIYFSYDVKMKEKGDIPEGYSVSREKKERFSLILESASTNQTSMYLCASRVWGGDTEAFFGQGTRLTVV.

This chain connects TRBV7-9 to TRBJ2-3; 8 bases line up with TRBD2. The CDR3 loop spans 14 amino acids. V gave up 1 base and J gave up 10 bases; unmatched junction bases: 7. Per germline, CDR1 SEHNR and CDR2 FQNEAQ (reference sequence). CDR3 DNA: TGTGCCAGCAGCTTAGATCGGTCGGGGGGGGCGCAGTATTTT. The encoded protein is CASSLDRSGGAQYF. Full variable domain (missing parts from reference TRBV7-9 and TRBJ2-3): DTGVSQNPRHKITKRGQNVTFRCDPISEHNRLYWYRQTLGQGPEFLTYFQNEAQLEKSRLLSDRFSAERPKGSFSTLEIQRTEQGDSAMYLCASSLDRSGGAQYFGPGTRLTVL.